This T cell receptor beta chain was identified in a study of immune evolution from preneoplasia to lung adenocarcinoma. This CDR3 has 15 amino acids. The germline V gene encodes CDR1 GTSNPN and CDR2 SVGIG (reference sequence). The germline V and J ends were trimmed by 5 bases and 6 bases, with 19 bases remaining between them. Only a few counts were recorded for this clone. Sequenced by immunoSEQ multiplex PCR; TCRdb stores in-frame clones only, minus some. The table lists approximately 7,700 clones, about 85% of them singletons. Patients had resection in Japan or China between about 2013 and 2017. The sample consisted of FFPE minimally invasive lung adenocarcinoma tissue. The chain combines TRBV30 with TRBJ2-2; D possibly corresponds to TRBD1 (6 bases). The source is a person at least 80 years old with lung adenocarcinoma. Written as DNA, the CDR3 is TGTGCCTGGGCTAGGGGGAGAAGAGCGGCCGGGGAGCTGTTTTTT. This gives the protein CAWARGRRAAGELFF.